The 23 T cell receptor beta chains presented below share a single source sample, sequenced in a study of cytomegalovirus exposure and HLA in healthy donors. Using immunoSEQ multiplex PCR, the repertoire was profiled, and TCRdb retains in-frame clones only, with some absent. The sample includes roughly 59,000 clones, around 92% of them seen just once. The sample comprised PBMCs. These receptors were collected from a man between 18 and 35 years old in good health and CMV-seropositive.

The chain has TRBV28 and TRBJ2-7; TRBD1 aligns across 11 bases. Germline loops: CDR1 MDHEN, CDR2 SYDVKM. J was trimmed by 0 bases and V by 5 bases; bases with no gene match: 9. CDR3 length: 17 residues. The CDR3 nucleotides are TGTGCCAGCAGTCCACCCGCCGGGACAGGGGGCTCCTACGAGCAGTACTTC. Its translation: CASSPPAGTGGSYEQYF.

The count of this clone is one. CDR3 residues: CASSLRGNEQFF. As DNA, the CDR3 is TGTGCCAGCAGCTTAAGGGGGAATGAGCAGTTCTTC. The rearrangement uses TRBV13 and TRBJ2-1, with D possibly matching TRBD1 (6 bases). V was trimmed by 2 bases and J by 7 bases, leaving 6 bases between them. CDR3 length: 12 amino acids. Germline assignment: CDR1 PRHDT and CDR2 FYEKMQ (reference sequence).

This chain connects TRBV6-1 to TRBJ1-4; unclear D gene. This CDR3 comprises 11 residues. The germline gives CDR1 MNHNS, CDR2 SASEGT. V shed 4 bases and J shed 7 bases, with 4 bases lying between them. The chain's CDR3 is CASSALEKLFF. The CDR3 nucleotides are TGTGCCAGCAGTGCCCTTGAAAAACTGTTTTTT.

This clone was recorded only once. The chain links TRBV11-2 to TRBJ1-4; possible D gene TRBD1, 6 bases. CDR3 size: 15 residues. Germline CDR1 reads SGHAT; CDR2 reads FQNNGV. V was cut by 3 bases and J by 3 bases, with 11 bases left in between. The CDR3 region is CASSFDRLPNEKLFF. In DNA, the CDR3 is TGTGCCAGCAGCTTTGACAGGCTCCCTAATGAAAAACTGTTTTTT.

This clone occurred once. The CDR3 DNA is TGTGCCAGCAGCCCAAGGACAGGGCTTCCCTACGAGCAGTACTTC. It yields the protein CASSPRTGLPYEQYF. The chain links TRBV5-8 to TRBJ2-7, with TRBD1 identical over 8 bases. The CDR3 is made up of 15 amino acids. V was clipped by 4 bases and J by 2 bases; unmatched bases: 8. Germline V CDR1 and CDR2: SGHTS, YDEGEE.

The rearrangement joins TRBV19 to TRBJ2-1; TRBD2 is a possible D gene (6 bases). With 7 bases removed from V and 4 bases from J, the gap between germline ends came to 17 bases. Germline assignment: CDR1 LNHDA and CDR2 SQIVND (reference sequence). CDR3 length: 15 amino acids. The CDR3 DNA follows: TGTGCCAGTACCTGGACCGGGAGTATTTACAATGAGCAGTTCTTC. Amino acid sequence: CASTWTGSIYNEQFF. The whole variable domain, filled in from reference TRBV19 and TRBJ2-1, reads DGGITQSPKYLFRKEGQNVTLSCEQNLNHDAMYWYRQDPGQGLRLIYYSQIVNDFQKGDIAEGYSVSREKKESFPLTVTSAQKNPTAFYLCASTWTGSIYNEQFFGPGTRLTVL.

The gene calls are TRBV28 and TRBJ1-5; 10 bases align to TRBD1. In germline, CDR1 is MDHEN, CDR2 SYDVKM. J gave up 11 bases and V 7 bases, and 14 bases lay outside the gene matches. The CDR3 contains 15 residues. The CDR3: CASTTPGQGWLSQHF. CDR3 in DNA: TGTGCCAGCACTACACCGGGACAGGGGTGGTTGTCCCAGCATTTT.

The CDR3 loop reads CASSLGLAGGEQYF. DNA of the CDR3: TGTGCCAGCAGTCTCGGACTAGCGGGGGGGGAGCAGTACTTC. The rearrangement uses TRBV6-5 and TRBJ2-7; 15 bases line up with TRBD2. The trim removed 5 bases at V and 7 bases at J, leaving 3 bases unmatched. The germline V gene has CDR1 MNHEY and CDR2 SVGAGI. The length of the CDR3 is 14 residues.

V and J are TRBV19 and TRBJ2-1; perhaps TRBD2 as D (6 bases). CDR1 is LNHDA and CDR2 is SQIVND in the germline V gene (reference sequence). The CDR3 has 15 residues. Trimming took off 0 bases at V and 9 bases at J, with 15 bases between the two ends. CDR3 coding DNA: TGTGCCAGTAGTATAGAAGGACTACCATACGGTGAGCAGTTCTTC. This codes for CASSIEGLPYGEQFF.

The CDR3 sequence is CASSPLAGGQGELYEQFF. The CDR3 region has the DNA TGCGCCAGCAGCCCGCTGGCTGGGGGACAGGGTGAATTGTATGAGCAGTTCTTC. The J gene is TRBJ2-1, the V gene TRBV5-1; 9 positions agree with TRBD1. Germline values: CDR1 SGHRS, CDR2 YFSETQ. The V segment lost 4 bases and the J segment 8 bases; nucleotides outside the gene matches: 19. This CDR3 comprises 18 residues.

The rearrangement links TRBV6-6 to TRBJ2-2; maybe TRBD2 (6 bases). V was shortened by 5 bases and J by 5 bases, with 12 bases between the two germline ends. Per the germline V gene, CDR1 is MNHNY and CDR2 is SVGAGI (reference sequence). The CDR3 runs to 14 residues. The chain's CDR3 is CASSTGLQTGELFF. The CDR3 bases are TGTGCCAGCAGTACGGGACTCCAGACCGGGGAGCTGTTTTTT.

The CDR3 DNA reads as TGTGCCAGCAGTTTAAGGAAGGGGCCCGACACTGAAGCTTTCTTT. Residues: CASSLRKGPDTEAFF. The chain employs TRBV28 and TRBJ1-1, with D possibly being TRBD1 (5 bases). The germline CDR1 and CDR2 sequences are MDHEN and SYDVKM. The CDR3 has 15 residues. V gave up 2 bases and J gave up 3 bases, with 13 bases separating them.

The chain uses TRBV6-1 and TRBJ2-5; 10 bases are shared with TRBD1. V dropped 6 bases and J dropped 5; count of bases not matched to a gene: 3. Per germline, CDR1 MNHNS and CDR2 SASEGT. CDR3 length: 13 residues. CDR3 nucleotide sequence: TGTGCCAGCAGGGACAGGGGGGGGGAGACCCAGTACTTC. Residues: CASRDRGGETQYF.

The chain couples TRBV28 to TRBJ1-5; D gene uncertain. The CDR3 sequence is 15 residues long. Per the germline V gene, CDR1 is MDHEN and CDR2 is SYDVKM. The V gene lost 2 bases and the J gene lost 3 bases, with 11 bases spanning the gap. The CDR3 loop reads CASSLGRAINQPQHF. In nucleotides, the CDR3 is TGTGCCAGCAGTTTAGGCAGAGCGATCAATCAGCCCCAGCATTTT.

The chain joins TRBV6-1 to TRBJ2-1, with TRBD2 identical over 10 bases. Germline values: CDR1 MNHNS, CDR2 SASEGT. The trim removed 8 bases at V and 6 bases at J, leaving 10 bases unmatched. The CDR3 is 15 amino acids. The CDR3 reads CASGALAGESNEQFF. For the CDR3, the DNA is TGTGCCAGCGGGGCTCTAGCGGGAGAGTCCAATGAGCAGTTCTTC.

This clone was counted once. The CDR3 sequence: CASSLGQSSYEQYF. CDR3 DNA: TGCGCCAGCAGCTTGGGACAGTCCTCCTACGAGCAGTACTTC. The J gene is TRBJ2-7, the V gene TRBV5-1, with a possible D match to TRBD1 (5 bases). The length of the CDR3 is 14 residues. Germline loops: CDR1 SGHRS, CDR2 YFSETQ. The V gene lost 0 bases and the J gene lost 0 bases, with 7 bases spanning the gap.

The CDR3 region has the DNA TGTGCCAGCAGCTTGGAGGGGGCGGGCGGGGAGCTGTTTTTT. Translation: CASSLEGAGGELFF. This chain uses TRBV5-4 with TRBJ2-2; 7 bases match TRBD1. The trim removed 0 bases at V and 7 bases at J, leaving 3 bases unmatched. The CDR3 is 14 amino acids. CDR1 is SGHNT, CDR2 YYREEE, per germline (reference sequence).

The rearrangement links TRBV7-2 to TRBJ2-3; D is possibly TRBD1 (5 bases). Per germline, CDR1 SGHTA and CDR2 FQGNSA. V gave up 5 bases and J gave up 7 bases, with 19 bases separating them. The CDR3 has 15 amino acids. The CDR3 protein is CASSPRISQGNTQYF. In DNA form, the CDR3 reads TGTGCCAGCAGCCCCCGAATCTCGCAGGGAAATACGCAGTATTTT.

The CDR3 sequence: CASSFVGPQEGSSYF. DNA of the CDR3: TGTGCCAGCAGCTTTGTAGGCCCCCAGGAAGGTAGTTCGTACTTC. The chain employs TRBV5-6 and TRBJ2-7; D unclear. CDR3 length: 15 residues. Germline V gives CDR1 SGHDT, CDR2 YYEEEE. Trimming pared 2 bases from V and 12 bases from J, leaving 24 bases between.

The V and J genes are TRBV18 and TRBJ2-2, with D possibly matching TRBD1 (5 bases). Trimming stripped 4 bases from V and 6 bases from J, with 15 bases between. This CDR3 comprises 15 residues. Germline loops: CDR1 KGHSH, CDR2 LQKENI. The CDR3 DNA follows: TGTGCCAGCTCACTTGGGGCGGCGCACGCCGGGGAGCTGTTTTTT. Amino acid sequence: CASSLGAAHAGELFF.

The rearrangement uses TRBV5-4 and TRBJ2-7, with a weak D call TRBD2 (6 bases). The germline V gene has CDR1 SGHNT and CDR2 YYREEE (reference sequence). V was pared by 5 bases and J by 1 base, with 10 bases between. This CDR3 is built from 13 residues. The CDR3 coding sequence is TGTGCCAGCAGTTTTCGGGGGTCCTACGAGCAGTACTTC. Translation gives CASSFRGSYEQYF.

DNA of the CDR3: TGTGCCATCAGTGAGTCGACCAGGGCCTATGGCTACACCTTC. This encodes CAISESTRAYGYTF. The chain carries TRBV10-3 and TRBJ1-2; tentative D call: TRBD1 (5 bases). CDR3 size: 14 residues. Germline V gene data show CDR1 as ENHRY and CDR2 as SYGVKD. V gave up 0 bases and J gave up 4 bases, with 9 bases separating them.

This chain uses TRBV7-9 with TRBJ2-7, with 7 bases identical to TRBD1. Per germline, CDR1 SEHNR and CDR2 FQNEAQ (reference sequence). The CDR3 spans 16 residues. With V trimmed by 5 bases and J by 2 bases, 12 bases remained unmatched. The CDR3 sequence is CASSDTGTAITYEQYF. CDR3 in DNA: TGTGCCAGCAGCGATACCGGGACAGCCATTACCTACGAGCAGTACTTC.